This T cell receptor beta chain was retrieved from a study of patients and donors after allogeneic stem cell transplantation. This clonotype was detected a few times. The CDR3 totals 14 residues. Germline loops: CDR1 GTSNPN, CDR2 SVGIG (reference sequence). The ends were cut back, 8 bases at V and 5 bases at J, with 21 bases in the middle. TCRdb fed the RT-PCR reads into MiXCR, producing one record per CDR3 protein. The table has hundreds of thousands of distinct CDR3 sequences, roughly 16% seen once. The J gene is TRBJ1-1, the V gene TRBV30; a possible D gene is TRBD1 (6 bases). Specimen: blood, either unsorted or a sorted T cell fraction (not recorded which). The clonotype originates from a human donor who was either an allogeneic HSCT recipient or a stem cell or donor lymphocyte infusion donor (not recorded which). It is not recorded whose cells these are; they may come from a transplant donor. The CDR3 DNA is TGTGCCGGTGACAGGTTTGCAGTAGGGACTGAAGCTTTCTTT. Translated, it gives CAGDRFAVGTEAFF.